The present T cell receptor beta chain was sequenced within a study of T cells in tumors after PD-1 blockade. Study in general: Some patients also took daily vismodegib 150 mg during anti-PD-1 treatment. On average, peripheral blood gave 100,000 to 140,000 TCR templates and under 45,000 unique clonotypes. Notes on the study in general: Blood contained about 38% of the tumor's TCR clonotypes.

As concerns this clone: Its target is unknown.

Per germline, CDR1 SGHTS and CDR2 YDEGEE. The germline V and J ends were trimmed by 2 bases and 1 base, with 12 bases remaining between them. This CDR3 spans 15 amino acids. Using immunoSEQ multiplex PCR, the repertoire was profiled, and TCRdb retains in-frame clones only, with some absent. The sample has approximately 60,000 clones, 74% seen once. The J gene is TRBJ2-5, the V gene TRBV5-8, with D hard to call. The source was PBMCs, collected after anti-PD-1 treatment. The clonotype comes from a human donor with basal cell carcinoma. CDR3: CASSFYLSTQETQYF. DNA of the CDR3: TGTGCCAGCAGCTTTTACTTATCTACCCAAGAGACCCAGTACTTC.